What follows is one TCR beta chain and its context. Per the germline V gene, CDR1 is SGHTA and CDR2 is FQGNSA. V lost 5 bases and J lost 2, with 21 bases in between. This CDR3 has 18 amino acids. Patients at the Seattle site were enrolled during active infection and followed longitudinally. This sample was included in a study of blood T cell repertoires in COVID-19. Original data processing: From reference gene primer amplification, estimates of nucleated cell counts were derived. Sequenced by immunoSEQ multiplex PCR; TCRdb stores in-frame clones only, minus some. That table furnishes V, J and clone size, whereas the DNA furnished D and trimming. The table has approximately 290,000 clones, around 85% seen once.

This rearrangement joins TRBV7-2 to TRBJ2-2; tentative D call: TRBD2 (6 bases). The material sequenced was peripheral blood. The sequence was obtained from a human donor with COVID-19, enrolled during active disease. The donor label of this sample is uncertain. CDR3 region: CASSPPLGGTSNTGELFF. The CDR3 DNA sequence: TGTGCCAGCAGCCCCCCTCTTGGAGGGACGAGCAACACCGGGGAGCTGTTTTTT.